This T cell receptor (beta chain) was documented in a study of CD8+ T cells in alopecia areata. In the study overall: Treatment comprised oral tofacitinib, 5 to 10 mg twice daily, in treated patients. Whole-study results and caveats: Clonality was higher in lesional than normal scalp, especially in alopecia totalis/universalis.

Remarks on this clone: Its antigen remains unknown.

Germline CDR1 MNHNY, CDR2 SVGAGI (reference sequence). CDR3 size: 14 residues. The germline V and J ends were trimmed by 5 bases and 1 base, with 9 bases remaining between them. cDNA prepared by RNA extraction and subsequent reverse transcription served as the template for sequencing. Method: immunoSEQ multiplex PCR; TCRdb's copy keeps in-frame clones and lacks some. The table lists roughly 100,000 clones, under 90% of them singletons, with 11% in the top ten. The treatment here: oral pan-JAK inhibitor, 5-10 mg twice daily. Those with alopecia areata gave lesional scalp punch biopsies and peripheral blood.

This clonotype originated in a human donor with alopecia areata. The sequencing used CD8+ T cells sorted from blood, collected at week 34, from a patient treated with tofacitinib. This chain joins TRBV6-6 and TRBJ1-5; D is undetermined. The CDR3, as DNA: TGTGCCAGCAGTCCCCTCGGGAGCAATCAGCCCCAGCATTTT. Translated: CASSPLGSNQPQHF.